The 21 T cell receptor beta chains given below trace back to one sample, sequenced in a study of response to subunit inactivated influenza vaccine. From the RT-PCR reads, TCRdb called clonotypes with MiXCR, one entry per CDR3 protein. This sample carries a few hundred thousand distinct CDR3 sequences, roughly 10% of them seen once, and the ten largest clones take approximately 11%. Separately, the same data were catalogued under a study of T cells expressing NK-cell markers. From that second work: UMI-tagged 5'RACE template switching yielded the TCR beta cDNA.

The sequenced sample was PBMCs from blood, obtained on the day of vaccination. Every receptor here comes from a man in his fifties who received an inactivated influenza vaccine.

This clonotype has only a few counts. This chain links TRBV4-3 with TRBJ1-6, with 7 bases that match TRBD1. The junction had 4 bases not matched to a gene; V was cut back by 3 bases and J by 8 bases. CDR3 length equals 14 residues. Looked up from germline, CDR1 is LGHNA and CDR2 is YSLEER. In DNA, the CDR3 is TGCGCCAGCAGCCACCGACAGGGTGATTCACCCCTCCACTTT. Protein sequence: CASSHRQGDSPLHF.

The chain combines TRBV7-3 with TRBJ2-2, with TRBD2 identical over 7 bases. The CDR3 runs to 15 residues. In germline, CDR1 is SGHTA, CDR2 FQGTGA. V trimming: 5 bases; J trimming: 6 bases; junction bases outside the gene matches: 9. In DNA form, the CDR3 reads TGTGCCAGCAGCCTAAGGGGCGGGAGCCCCGGGGAGCTGTTTTTT. It encodes CASSLRGGSPGELFF.

At least ten counts were recorded for this clonotype. The chain employs TRBV5-1 and TRBJ2-5; D is possibly TRBD1 or TRBD2 (6 bases each). CDR1 and CDR2 (germline): SGHRS, YFSETQ. V was clipped by 0 bases and J by 9 bases, with 21 bases between them. The CDR3 totals 16 residues. The CDR3 bases are TGCGCCAGCAGCTTGGCCGGGAGAAACAGGGTAGAATCCCAGTACTTC. Amino acid sequence: CASSLAGRNRVESQYF.

In this sample, this clonotype turned up a few times. For the CDR3, the DNA is TGTGCCAGCAGTTGGGGGGGAGAGAGTCCCCTCCACTTT. This translates into CASSWGGESPLHF. The chain combines TRBV7-9 with TRBJ1-6, with a possible D match to TRBD1 (5 bases). The CDR3 loop spans 13 amino acids. Germline V gives CDR1 SEHNR, CDR2 FQNEAQ (reference sequence). Trimming took off 6 bases at V and 13 bases at J, with 16 bases between the two ends.

J is TRBJ1-1 and V is TRBV20-1; D may be TRBD1 (6 bases). V was cut by 0 bases and J by 0 bases, with 14 bases left in between. This CDR3 is built from 16 residues. The germline V gene has CDR1 DFQATT and CDR2 SNEGSKA (reference sequence). CDR3 amino acids: CSARDGGRNMNTEAFF. The CDR3 bases are TGCAGTGCTAGAGACGGGGGGCGAAACATGAACACTGAAGCTTTCTTT.

This clonotype appeared a few times. The rearrangement links TRBV7-8 to TRBJ1-1; D uncertain. V lost 10 bases to trimming and J lost 6 bases, with 15 bases between them. CDR3 length: 12 amino acids. Germline V gene sequence: CDR1 SGHVS, CDR2 FQNEAQ. The CDR3 region is CATTEGSSEAFF. CDR3 nucleotides: TGTGCCACCACAGAGGGCAGCTCTGAAGCTTTCTTT.

The chain has TRBV30 and TRBJ2-2, with D unresolved. There are 14 residues in the CDR3. Germline values: CDR1 GTSNPN, CDR2 SVGIG (reference sequence). Trimming removed 0 bases from V and 7 bases from J, with 12 bases in between. CDR3 sequence: CAWSVVLNGGELFF. CDR3 nucleotide sequence: TGTGCCTGGAGTGTAGTGTTAAACGGCGGGGAGCTGTTTTTT.

This clonotype was picked up a small number of times. V gene TRBV5-1 combines with J gene TRBJ2-7, with D hard to call. The germline CDR1 and CDR2 sequences are SGHRS and YFSETQ. V lost 2 bases and J 5 bases, leaving 14 bases between the germline ends. This CDR3 is 14 amino acids long. CDR3 in amino acids: CASSLPLMEDEQYF. CDR3 nucleotide sequence: TGCGCCAGCAGCTTACCCCTGATGGAAGACGAGCAGTACTTC.

This clonotype was observed a few times. One end of the junction fails to match germline, which may point to a read error. The chain recombines TRBV15 with TRBJ2-7; 8 bases fit TRBD1. CDR1 LNHNV and CDR2 YYDKDF come from the germline V gene (reference sequence). The CDR3 is 14 residues long. CDR3 in DNA: TGTGCCACCAGCGGAGACAGGGGTTCCTACGAGCAGTACTTC. Translation: CATSGDRGSYEQYF.

The table lists this clonotype with a few counts. The CDR3 nucleotides read TGTGCCAGCAGCTTAGTGGCAGGGTGGAGCTCCTATAATTCACCCCTCCACTTT. Its translation is CASSLVAGWSSYNSPLHF. This chain connects TRBV11-2 to TRBJ1-6; TRBD1 is a possible D gene (5 bases). Trimming removed 1 base from V and 0 bases from J, with 13 bases in between. There are 18 residues in the CDR3. Germline values: CDR1 SGHAT, CDR2 FQNNGV.

The V gene is TRBV10-3, the J gene TRBJ1-6; no definite D call. Germline V gene lookup returns CDR1 ENHRY and CDR2 SYGVKD. The CDR3 consists of 16 residues. The V and J ends lost 0 bases and 7 bases respectively, with 13 bases between them. CDR3 in DNA: TGTGCCATCAGTGAGTCGATGGTTGGACGAAATTCACCCCTCCACTTT. This gives the protein CAISESMVGRNSPLHF.

The V gene is TRBV11-2, the J gene TRBJ2-1; 7 bases agree with TRBD1. Germline V CDR1 and CDR2: SGHAT, FQNNGV. The CDR3 runs 17 residues. The junction had 12 bases not matched to a gene; V was cut back by 4 bases and J by 3 bases. The CDR3 is CASSYLVLRDSYNEQFF. The DNA for the CDR3 is TGTGCCAGCAGCTACTTAGTTCTCCGGGACAGCTACAATGAGCAGTTCTTC.

The chain uses TRBV12-3 or TRBV12-4 and TRBJ2-2; possibly TRBD1 or TRBD2 for D (7 bases each). The CDR3 length is 16 residues. V shed 7 bases and J shed 4 bases, with 19 bases lying between them. The CDR3 DNA follows: TGTGCCAGCAACAGAGGAGGGGGCGGGGGCACCGGGGAGCTGTTTTTT. It codes for CASNRGGGGGTGELFF.

This chain links TRBV4-2 with TRBJ2-1; 12 bases align to TRBD2. CDR1 is LGHNA, CDR2 YNFKEQ, per germline. V lost 4 bases, J lost 5 bases, and 18 bases stayed unmatched. CDR3 length: 20 residues. The CDR3 coding sequence is TGTGCCAGCAGCCGAGTACGACTAGCGGGAGAAATTCGGGGAGACAATGAGCAGTTCTTC. It codes for CASSRVRLAGEIRGDNEQFF.

This clonotype was recorded at least ten times. This chain uses TRBV20-1 with TRBJ2-2; possibly TRBD2 for D (6 bases). The CDR3 consists of 13 residues. V lost 3 bases, J lost 2 bases, and 7 bases lay in between. CDR1 is DFQATT, CDR2 SNEGSKA, per germline (reference sequence). The CDR3 DNA is TGCAGTGCTAGGGGGGGAAACACCGGGGAGCTGTTTTTT. Translated: CSARGGNTGELFF.

A few counts support this clonotype. The chain is built from TRBV2 and TRBJ2-5, with D possibly being TRBD1 (5 bases). Deletions cut 4 bases from V and 5 bases from J, with 11 bases between. CDR1 and CDR2 (germline): SNHLY, FYNNEI. This CDR3 comprises 13 residues. The CDR3 loop reads CASSGQGVETQYF. DNA for the CDR3: TGTGCCAGCAGTGGGCAAGGGGTCGAGACCCAGTACTTC.

This clonotype was seen ten or more times. This CDR3 is CSVDEGLAQYF. The CDR3 DNA reads TGCAGCGTTGACGAGGGTCTGGCCCAGTACTTC. The V gene is TRBV29-1, the J gene TRBJ2-5, with D perhaps TRBD2 (5 bases). V lost 3 bases, J lost 9 bases, and 11 bases lay in between. The CDR3 has 11 residues. Germline V gene data show CDR1 as SQVTM and CDR2 as ANQGSEA.

There are many counts of this clonotype. The chain combines TRBV5-1 with TRBJ2-1; D possibly uses TRBD1 or TRBD2 (6 bases each). Per the germline V gene, CDR1 is SGHRS and CDR2 is YFSETQ. The V and J ends lost 0 bases and 2 bases respectively, with 9 bases between them. There are 15 residues in the CDR3. The CDR3 is CASSLVGGPYNEQFF. The CDR3 DNA is TGCGCCAGCAGCTTGGTCGGGGGCCCCTACAATGAGCAGTTCTTC.

This clonotype has more than one count but fewer than ten. This chain links TRBV4-1 with TRBJ2-7, with D possibly TRBD1 on 6 matching bases. CDR1 MGHRA and CDR2 YSYEKL come from the germline V gene. V shed 4 bases and J shed 3 bases, with 13 bases lying between them. CDR3 length: 14 residues. The CDR3 sequence: CASSRTVVLYEQYF. CDR3 DNA: TGCGCCAGCAGCCGGACAGTCGTACTCTACGAGCAGTACTTC.

This clonotype was detected a few times. The chain carries TRBV4-2 and TRBJ2-5; a weak D match, TRBD2 (7 bases). The CDR3 contains 16 residues. V was trimmed by 0 bases and J by 2 bases, leaving 13 bases between them. The germline V gene has CDR1 LGHNA and CDR2 YNFKEQ. For the CDR3, the DNA is TGTGCCAGCAGCCAAGAAGGGGGGGGACAACAAGAGACCCAGTACTTC. Its translation: CASSQEGGGQQETQYF.

This clonotype was seen more than once but under ten times. This chain connects TRBV6-5 to TRBJ2-2; possibly TRBD2 for D (6 bases). This CDR3 has 15 amino acids. Trimming took off 2 bases at V and 2 bases at J, with 9 bases between the two ends. Germline CDR1 reads MNHEY; CDR2 reads SVGAGI. The CDR3 loop is CASSYTGTNTGELFF. The CDR3 nucleotides read TGTGCCAGCAGTTACACCGGGACTAACACCGGGGAGCTGTTTTTT.